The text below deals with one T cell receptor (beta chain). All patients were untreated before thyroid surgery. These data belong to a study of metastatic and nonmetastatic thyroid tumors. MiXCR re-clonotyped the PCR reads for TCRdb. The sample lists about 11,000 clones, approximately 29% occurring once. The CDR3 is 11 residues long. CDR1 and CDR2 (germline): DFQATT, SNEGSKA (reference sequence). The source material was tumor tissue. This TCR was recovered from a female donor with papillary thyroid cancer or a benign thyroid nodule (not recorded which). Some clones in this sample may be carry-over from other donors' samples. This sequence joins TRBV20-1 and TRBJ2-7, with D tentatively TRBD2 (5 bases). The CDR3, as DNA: TGCATTGCCGAGGGTAGGGTCGAGCAGTACTTC. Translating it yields CIAEGRVEQYF.